A selection of T cell receptor beta chains follows, all from one sample in a study of brain T cells in children with intractable seizures. Clones were read by immunoSEQ multiplex PCR, and TCRdb kept only the in-frame ones, dropping some. The repertoire holds approximately 110,000 clones, roughly 94% seen once, with more than 3% in the top ten. The sample here was peripheral blood, taken at surgery. These TCRs come from a boy under two years old with hemimegalencephaly and intractable seizures. CDR3s include the opening cysteine and the closing phenylalanine or tryptophan. D genes are given only for firm matches. For some rows the clone size is stated as once, few or many, or as a class when expanded; others skip it.

clone_size	v_call	d_call	j_call	cdr3_nt	cdr3_aa
NA	TRBV5-1	NA	TRBJ2-5	TGCGCCAGCAGCTTGGGTCTAGGAGAGACCCAGTACTTC	CASSLGLGETQYF
once	TRBV5-4	NA	TRBJ1-4	TGTGCCAGCAGCGAAAATGAAAAACTGTTTTTT	CASSENEKLFF
NA	TRBV7-3	TRBD2	TRBJ2-7	TGTGCCAGCAGCCCCCCGGGGATAGCGGGAGGGCAGGGGGCGTCCGAGCAGTACTTC	CASSPPGIAGGQGASEQYF
NA	TRBV6-5	NA	TRBJ2-1	TGTGCCAGCAGTTACACCCCCGTAGGTTCCTACAATGAGCAGTTCTTC	CASSYTPVGSYNEQFF
NA	TRBV7-2	NA	TRBJ2-1	TGTGCCAGCAGCCAACTCAAGGGACGTTGGGGATACAATGAGCAGTTCTTC	CASSQLKGRWGYNEQFF
once	TRBV29-1	NA	TRBJ2-7	TGCAGCGTTGGCCACGGGGCTTACGAGCAGTACTTC	CSVGHGAYEQYF
NA	TRBV1	NA	TRBJ2-3	TGCACCAGCAGCCTACGGCTAGCGGGAGGGCCCGGGGTTACAGATACGCAGTATTTT	CTSSLRLAGGPGVTDTQYF
once	TRBV28	NA	TRBJ1-2	TGTGCCAGCAGTTTCGGGACCTGGACAAGGTCGAACTATGGCTACACCTTC	CASSFGTWTRSNYGYTF
once	TRBV27	TRBD1	TRBJ1-1	TGTGCCAGCAGGCCTTTGACCGGGACAGGCATGAACACTGAAGCTTTCTTT	CASRPLTGTGMNTEAFF
once	TRBV6-6	NA	TRBJ2-5	TGTGCCAGCAGTTACTCCGGGCTACGAGAGACCCAGTACTTC	CASSYSGLRETQYF
NA	TRBV20-1	NA	TRBJ2-3	TGCAGTGCTAGTCGGTACGCCCTGAGTGGGGATACGCAGTATTTT	CSASRYALSGDTQYF
NA	TRBV29-1	NA	TRBJ2-3	TGCAGCGTTGATAGCGCAGGGAGCACAGATACGCAGTATTTT	CSVDSAGSTDTQYF
NA	TRBV6-5	TRBD2	TRBJ2-3	TGTGCCAGCAGCTCCCCGGCTAGCGGGAGGGATACGCAGTATTTT	CASSSPASGRDTQYF
NA	TRBV28	TRBD1	TRBJ1-1	TGTGCCAGCAGTAGGGACAGGGGCGGAAGGACTGAAGCTTTCTTT	CASSRDRGGRTEAFF
NA	TRBV12-5	TRBD2	TRBJ2-4	TGTGCTAGTGCCTGGGGGGGACTAGCCAAAAACATTCAGTACTTC	CASAWGGLAKNIQYF
medium-sized	TRBV4-1	TRBD2	TRBJ2-7	TGCGCCAGCAGCCAAGGACTAGCGGGTTGGGAGCAGTACTTC	CASSQGLAGWEQYF
once	TRBV15	NA	TRBJ1-5	TGTGCCACCAGCAGAGAGGCGTGGGGCAATCAGCCCCAGCATTTT	CATSREAWGNQPQHF
NA	TRBV6-5	TRBD2	TRBJ2-1	TGTGCCAGCAGTTACCCGACTAGCGGGATACTGCGGGAGCAGTTCTTC	CASSYPTSGILREQFF
NA	TRBV25-1	NA	TRBJ1-5	TGTGCCAGCAGTGAATGTTCACAGGGTTATCAGCCCCAGCATTTT	CASSECSQGYQPQHF
NA	TRBV5-1	NA	TRBJ1-4	TGCGCCAGCAGCTCTGGACAGATTAATGAAAAACTGTTTTTT	CASSSGQINEKLFF
NA	TRBV7-3	TRBD2	TRBJ2-3	TGTGCCAGCAGCTTAAGCCTAGCGGGAGTAACAGATACGCAGTATTTT	CASSLSLAGVTDTQYF
NA	TRBV6-5	TRBD1	TRBJ2-5	TGTGCCAGCAGTTTTGACAGGGAGGAGACCCAGTACTTC	CASSFDREETQYF
NA	TRBV10-1	NA	TRBJ2-3	TGCGCCAGCAGGGACAGCACAGATACGCAGTATTTT	CASRDSTDTQYF
once	TRBV7-3	TRBD2	TRBJ2-1	TGTGCCAGCAGCCTAACATCTAGGGGACTAGCGGGAGGAAGTGAGCAGTTCTTC	CASSLTSRGLAGGSEQFF
NA	TRBV19	TRBD2	TRBJ2-1	TGTGCCAGTACCTCACCGGCGGGAGCCAAGTACAATGAGCAGTTCTTC	CASTSPAGAKYNEQFF
NA	TRBV19	TRBD2	TRBJ2-7	TGTGCCAGTAGTACTTCAGTGGGGATACACAATACTAGCGGGGAATACGAGCAGTACTTC	CASSTSVGIHNTSGEYEQYF
NA	TRBV7-2	NA	TRBJ2-7	TGTGCCAGCAGCCCGAGGGGGGAGCGGAGACCCCACGAGCAGTACTTC	CASSPRGERRPHEQYF
few	TRBV25-1	NA	TRBJ1-5	TGTGCCAGCAGTGAATTCCAGTTCAATCAGCCCCAGCATTTT	CASSEFQFNQPQHF
NA	TRBV27	TRBD1	TRBJ1-1	TGTGCCAGCAGGCGGACAGGGGAAACTGAAGCTTTCTTT	CASRRTGETEAFF